This note documents a single TCR beta chain sequence. Its antigen is not known. CDR1 and CDR2 (germline): DFQATT, SNEGSKA (reference sequence). This CDR3 spans 16 amino acids. V lost 3 bases to trimming and J lost 2 bases, with 16 bases between them. The source of the sample is a study of CD8 T cells in ankylosing spondylitis. Study-wide results and limits: In the blood and synovial fluid of reactive arthritis, some motif variants had been previously reported. Made up of under 10 highly homologous variants, a TCR beta motif appeared characteristic of ankylosing spondylitis blood. Significant enrichment of disease-linked clones was reported in matched ankylosing spondylitis synovial fluid.

Each CDR3 protein is one row after TCRdb ran MiXCR on the 5' RACE reads. Found here are some 840,000 distinct CDR3 sequences, 12% of them singletons; the top ten hold under 0.6%. Sequences were obtained from blood, either unsorted or a sorted T cell fraction (not recorded which). This clonotype originated in a male donor with ankylosing spondylitis. The V gene is TRBV20-1, the J gene TRBJ2-2; D may be TRBD2 (5 bases). The CDR3 spells CSASTGSGPNTGELFF. The CDR3 nucleotides are TGCAGTGCTAGTACTGGGAGCGGACCTAACACCGGGGAGCTGTTTTTT.